This T cell receptor (beta chain) appears in the sequencing data of a study of T cell clonotyping in hematopoietic cell transplantation. The data were produced by immunoSEQ multiplex PCR, yet TCRdb's version contains in-frame clones alone and is incomplete. This table holds 15,000 or so clones, just over 85% found once. Germline V lookup: CDR1 SEHNR, CDR2 FQNEAQ (reference sequence). The CDR3 spans 17 residues. V gave up 8 bases and J gave up 3 bases, with 23 bases separating them. Regarding the study as a whole: Recipient TCR diversity dropped after transplant; expanded clonotypes rose from day 30 to 180. At the given depth, recipient repertoires were over 97% de novo clonotypes. Graft donor and pretransplant recipient Inverse Simpson Index values predicted broader posttransplant TCR diversity.

Points on this clone: Its target is not known.

Blood collection times were about day -28 and days 30, 100, 180 posttransplant. Sample: PBMCs, taken 100 days after allogeneic stem cell transplant. V is TRBV7-9 and J is TRBJ2-1, with D perhaps TRBD2 (8 bases). The clonotype originates from a male patient aged 50 to 60 who had an allogeneic stem cell transplant from an unrelated donor, so T cells may come from the graft donor. Some clones in this sample may be carry-over from other donors' samples. The CDR3 DNA reads TGTGCCAGCTTTTCTTGGGGCGGGGGGACAGACTACAATGAGCAGTTCTTC. This translates into CASFSWGGGTDYNEQFF. Filled out from reference TRBV7-9 and TRBJ2-1, the complete variable domain reads DTGVSQNPRHKITKRGQNVTFRCDPISEHNRLYWYRQTLGQGPEFLTYFQNEAQLEKSRLLSDRFSAERPKGSFSTLEIQRTEQGDSAMYLCASFSWGGGTDYNEQFFGPGTRLTVL.